The present entry profiles one T cell receptor beta chain with its context. Its target is unknown. The source of the sample is a study of T cell clonotyping in hematopoietic cell transplantation. The wider study: Pretransplant recipient samples were taken after cytoreduction. Whole-study findings and limits: Few recipient clonotypes overlapped donors; over 95% were de novo at given depth.

Time point of the sample: recipient sample about 28 days before transplant, after cytoreduction. Method: immunoSEQ multiplex PCR; TCRdb's copy keeps in-frame clones and lacks some. The data hold approximately 28,000 clones, with approximately 80% observed a single time. Germline CDR1 is MRHNA and CDR2 is SNTAGT. The V end was cut by 2 bases, the J end by 7 bases, with 9 bases between. This CDR3 region has 14 residues. J is TRBJ1-6 and V is TRBV6-4; no clear D gene. The sequences come from peripheral blood mononuclear cells, collected before stem cell transplant. The sequence was obtained from a woman aged 60-75 years with acute myeloid leukemia. Some clones in this sample may be carry-over from other donors' samples. The CDR3 DNA sequence: TGTGCCAGCAGTGACAGTCCTCCCAATTCACCCCTCCACTTT. Amino acids: CASSDSPPNSPLHF.